The clone carrying this TCR beta chain was counted many times. Its cognate antigen is unknown. It was through 5'RACE template switching that TCR cDNA was made, with a universal primer site and UMIs added. TCRdb re-derived calls from the 5' RACE reads in MiXCR, one entry per CDR3 protein. The sample lists 300,000 to 350,000 distinct CDR3 sequences; approximately 4.5% were seen once. The CDR3 length is 14 residues. CDR1 and CDR2 from the germline V gene are DFQATT and SNEGSKA (reference sequence). The V segment lost 7 bases and the J segment 2 bases; nucleotides outside the gene matches: 4. These data are taken from a study of T cells after yellow fever vaccination. Study-wide context: SMART-Seq v4 Ultra Low Input prepared libraries from low-cell fractions.

Findings of the study overall: Few clonotypes appeared in both CD4 and CD8 compartments. Clones that expanded after primary vaccination mostly reappeared after the booster (roughly 95% CD4, roughly 90% CD8).

Sequenced material: PBMCs, taken 15 days after the yellow fever booster vaccination. The chain recombines TRBV20-1 with TRBJ2-1; 11 nucleotides line up with TRBD2. The clonotype originates from a man younger than 35 who received the YFV17D yellow fever vaccine. In nucleotides, the CDR3 is TGCAGTGTTCTTAGCGGGGGGGCCTACAATGAGCAGTTCTTC. It translates to CSVLSGGAYNEQFF.